The entry below describes one TCR beta chain. The target antigen is unknown. Trimming removed 8 bases at V and 2 bases at J, with 13 bases between. The CDR3 extends over 13 amino acids. The record originates from a study of T cell repertoires in cytomegalovirus infection. TCRdb re-derived calls from the reads in MiXCR, one entry per CDR3 protein. Of about 63,000 distinct CDR3 sequences in the sample, around 21% are singletons; the top ten hold 65% to 85%. This receptor was identified in a human donor in good health (CMV status not recorded). Some clones in this sample may be carry-over from other donors' samples. J is TRBJ2-7 and V is TRBV12-3 or TRBV12-4; a weak D match, TRBD1 (6 bases). Sequenced here: CD8+ T cells from cultured PBMCs, sampled from culture after CMV antigen stimulation. The CDR3 protein is CASSWGQTYEQYF. The CDR3 DNA sequence: TGTGCCAGCTCTTGGGGGCAAACCTACGAGCAGTACTTC.